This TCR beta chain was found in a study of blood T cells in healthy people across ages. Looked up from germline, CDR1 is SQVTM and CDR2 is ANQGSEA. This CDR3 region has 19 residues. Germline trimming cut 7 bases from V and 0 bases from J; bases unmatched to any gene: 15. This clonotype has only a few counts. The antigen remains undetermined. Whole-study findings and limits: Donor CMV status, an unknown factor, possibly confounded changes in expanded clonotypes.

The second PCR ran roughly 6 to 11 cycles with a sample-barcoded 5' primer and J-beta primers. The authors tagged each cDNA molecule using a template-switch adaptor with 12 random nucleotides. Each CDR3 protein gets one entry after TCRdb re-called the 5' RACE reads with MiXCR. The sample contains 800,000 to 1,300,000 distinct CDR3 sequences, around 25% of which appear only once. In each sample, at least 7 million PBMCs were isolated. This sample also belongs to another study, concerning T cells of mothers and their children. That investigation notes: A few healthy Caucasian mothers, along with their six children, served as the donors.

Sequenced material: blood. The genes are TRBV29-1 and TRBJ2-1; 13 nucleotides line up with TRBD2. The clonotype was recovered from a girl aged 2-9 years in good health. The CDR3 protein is CSGEKPGLAGLSSYNEQFF. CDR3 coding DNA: TGCAGCGGGGAAAAACCGGGACTAGCGGGGTTGAGCTCCTACAATGAGCAGTTCTTC.